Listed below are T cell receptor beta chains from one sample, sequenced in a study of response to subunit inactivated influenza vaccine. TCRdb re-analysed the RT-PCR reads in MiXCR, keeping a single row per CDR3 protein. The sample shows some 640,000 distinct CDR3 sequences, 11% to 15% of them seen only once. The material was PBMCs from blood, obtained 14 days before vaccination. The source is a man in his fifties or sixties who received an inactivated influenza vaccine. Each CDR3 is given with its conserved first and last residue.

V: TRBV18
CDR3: CASSPGTGTNTEAFF

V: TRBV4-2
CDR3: CASSQSQGDNEKLFF

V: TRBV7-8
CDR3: CASSLALRTRSTNEKLFF

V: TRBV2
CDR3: CASSEARLAGDNEQFF

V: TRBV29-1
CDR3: CSVEIVGQQTGETQYF

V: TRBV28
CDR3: CASSLSGPPFQYQETQYF

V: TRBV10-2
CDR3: CASSEWTGGETQYF

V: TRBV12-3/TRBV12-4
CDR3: CASSPGLSSYNEQFF

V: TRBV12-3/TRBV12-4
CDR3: CASRLQGADGELFF

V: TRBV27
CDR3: CASSPRLGGKYSNQPQHF

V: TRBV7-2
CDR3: CASSRDLGSGNTIYF

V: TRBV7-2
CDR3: CASSLVATEYNEQFF

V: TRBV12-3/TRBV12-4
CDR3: CASSLRGRLAGLNEQFF

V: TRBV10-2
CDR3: CASRAGDSYEQYF

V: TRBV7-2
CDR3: CASSLGGAQPQHF

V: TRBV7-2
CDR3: CASSLAPGQGGDTQYF

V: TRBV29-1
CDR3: CSVELVAGTDTQYF

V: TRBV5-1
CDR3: CASKIRPMNTEAFF

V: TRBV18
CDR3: CASSPPGTGVTDTQYF

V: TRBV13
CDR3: CASSVQRGEYNEQFF

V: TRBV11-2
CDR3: CASSSTRGSWEQFF

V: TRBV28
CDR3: CASSYPDTQYF

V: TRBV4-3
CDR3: CASSQAYRDQETQYF

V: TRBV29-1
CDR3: CSVGQSGDYGYTF

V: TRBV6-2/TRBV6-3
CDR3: CASSYDYSGTDYNEQFF

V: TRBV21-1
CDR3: CASSKDGGEHPAIEAFF

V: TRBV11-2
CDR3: CASSLGPGTNNEQFF

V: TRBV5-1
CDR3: CASSLGPSGLSYEQYF

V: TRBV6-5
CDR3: CASSYRGRSSEQYF

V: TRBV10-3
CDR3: CAISDLRGQETQYF

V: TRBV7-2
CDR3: CASSRTSLDTQYF